This section outlines one T cell receptor (beta chain) sequence together with its context. What it recognizes is unknown. Here immunoSEQ multiplex PCR was the method, and the copy in TCRdb shows in-frame clones only, minus some. Found here are about 86,000 clones, around four fifths of them singletons; the top ten hold 9.4%. This sample was taken from a study of radiation and T cells in renal cell carcinoma. Study observations and caveats: Pretreatment tumor biopsies were lacking, so baseline clonotypes are unknown. From baseline, blood top tumor clonotypes peaked at 2 weeks post-radiation.

Indicated time point: blood 4 weeks post-SBRT, at nephrectomy. Treatment defined: 15 Gy SBRT to primary tumor, nephrectomy 4 weeks later. Nephrectomy followed 15 Gy stereotactic body radiation by 4 weeks. Serial blood draws occurred at baseline and 2 and 4 weeks post-SBRT. Germline V gene sequence: CDR1 LNHDA, CDR2 SQIVND (reference sequence). There are 14 residues in the CDR3. V lost 3 bases and J lost 3; bases outside the gene matches: 5. This sample comprised blood, obtained from a patient whose treatment included radiotherapy and nephrectomy. This sequence joins TRBV19 and TRBJ2-7, with 7 bases matching TRBD1. The clonotype comes from a man in his fifties with renal cell carcinoma. CDR3 sequence: CASSIRDSSYEQYF. In DNA form, the CDR3 reads TGTGCCAGTAGTATCCGGGACAGCAGCTACGAGCAGTACTTC.